These 30 T cell receptor beta chains came from one sample sequenced in a study of T-cell memory formation after mild COVID-19. TCRdb re-called the 5' RACE reads through MiXCR, storing one row per CDR3 protein. The table includes 280,000 or so distinct CDR3 sequences, approximately 7.6% detected once. The sample was PBMCs or a T cell subset sorted from them (not recorded which). The receptors here all came from a man aged 18 to 30 who had mild COVID-19 (a few samples of this study predate the infection). Cell type and time point are not known.

The chain has TRBV5-5 and TRBJ1-1; possible D gene TRBD1, 5 bases. Trimming shortened V by 4 bases and J by 6 bases, and 13 bases separated the two germline ends. There are 13 residues in the CDR3. CDR1 is SGHKS, CDR2 YYEKEE, per germline (reference sequence). In nucleotides, the CDR3 is TGTGCCAGCAGCCGGACGGTGGGGGCTGAAGCTTTCTTT. Its translation is CASSRTVGAEAFF.

The chain recombines TRBV6-5 with TRBJ1-2; tentative D call: TRBD1 (5 bases). Looked up from germline, CDR1 is MNHEY and CDR2 is SVGAGI. The CDR3 covers 16 residues. The ends were cut back, 6 bases at V and 4 bases at J, with 21 bases in the middle. This CDR3 is CASSPVGADRSYGYTF. Here the CDR3 DNA reads TGTGCCAGCAGCCCGGTCGGGGCGGATAGGAGCTATGGCTACACCTTC.

In this sample, this clonotype turned up a few times. V is TRBV2 and J is TRBJ1-2, with D perhaps TRBD1 (5 bases). Trimming left V 6 bases short and J 6 bases short, with 14 bases between. CDR3 length equals 13 residues. Germline CDR1 is SNHLY and CDR2 is FYNNEI. CDR3 sequence reads: CASSPSRENGYTF. The CDR3 DNA reads as TGTGCCAGCAGCCCCTCCAGGGAGAATGGCTACACCTTC.

This clonotype was observed a handful of times. J is TRBJ1-3 and V is TRBV9, with 7 bases identical to TRBD1. Losses at the gene ends were 4 bases for V and 0 bases for J; bases not matched to a gene: 7. The CDR3 is 16 residues long. In germline, CDR1 is SGDLS, CDR2 YYNGEE. CDR3: CASSPRGTVSGNTIYF. In DNA form, the CDR3 reads TGTGCCAGCAGCCCCAGAGGGACAGTCTCTGGAAACACCATATATTTT.

This clonotype has a count of ten or more. The chain joins TRBV7-9 to TRBJ2-3, with 7 bases that match TRBD1. Germline V gene lookup returns CDR1 SEHNR and CDR2 FQNEAQ (reference sequence). V trimming: 5 bases; J trimming: 4 bases; junction bases outside the gene matches: 6. The CDR3 loop spans 14 amino acids. CDR3 residues: CASSPRQGPDTQYF. CDR3 nucleotide sequence: TGTGCCAGCAGCCCGAGACAGGGCCCAGATACGCAGTATTTT.

This clonotype came up many times. This chain connects TRBV29-1 to TRBJ2-1; D is undetermined. The CDR3 covers 11 residues. Germline CDR1 is SQVTM and CDR2 is ANQGSEA. Trimming shortened V by 5 bases and J by 9 bases, and 11 bases separated the two germline ends. The DNA of the CDR3 is TGCAGCGTTAGACTCGCCCCTGAGCAGTTCTTC. It yields the protein CSVRLAPEQFF.

The chain employs TRBV4-2 and TRBJ2-7; 12 nucleotides match TRBD2. The junction had 1 base not matched to a gene; V was cut back by 2 bases and J by 5 bases. The CDR3 covers 14 residues. Per germline, CDR1 LGHNA and CDR2 YNFKEQ. As DNA, the CDR3 is TGTGCCAGCAGCCAACTAGCGGGGGGGGACGAGCAGTACTTC. As protein: CASSQLAGGDEQYF.

The V and J genes are TRBV5-1 and TRBJ2-7; D possibly uses TRBD1 or TRBD2 (6 bases each). The CDR3 covers 13 residues. Germline V CDR1 and CDR2: SGHRS, YFSETQ. Trimming left V 6 bases short and J 3 bases short, with 13 bases between. CDR3 DNA: TGCGCCAGCAAGTTGGAGGGGGGCTACGAGCAGTACGTC. Protein: CASKLEGGYEQYV.

This clonotype turned up a few times. The V gene is TRBV5-6, the J gene TRBJ2-7; 8 bases agree with TRBD1. V was pared by 5 bases and J by 3 bases, with 7 bases of the junction left unmatched. CDR3 length: 14 amino acids. Germline lookup yields CDR1 SGHDT and CDR2 YYEEEE. The CDR3 protein is CASRRTGGLYEQYV. DNA of the CDR3: TGTGCCAGCAGGCGCACAGGGGGGCTCTACGAGCAGTACGTC.

This clonotype was seen only a few times. The chain recombines TRBV7-6 with TRBJ2-1; 10 bases are shared with TRBD2. This CDR3 contains 17 residues. With V trimmed by 3 bases and J by 4 bases, 9 bases remained unmatched. CDR1 is SGHVS, CDR2 FNYEAQ, per germline. CDR3 sequence (DNA): TGTGCCAGCAGCTTTGGTTTTCTAGCGGGGGTTTACAATGAGCAGTTCTTC. Residues: CASSFGFLAGVYNEQFF.

This clonotype was detected ten times or more. This chain joins TRBV7-2 and TRBJ1-5; perhaps TRBD1 as D (6 bases). This CDR3 is 15 amino acids long. V dropped 5 bases and J dropped 5 bases, with 16 bases sitting between them. The germline CDR1 and CDR2 sequences are SGHTA and FQGNSA. The CDR3 sequence: CASSPWGALDQPQHF. DNA for the CDR3: TGTGCCAGCAGCCCGTGGGGGGCGCTTGATCAGCCCCAGCATTTT.

The chain uses TRBV12-3 or TRBV12-4 and TRBJ2-6; D is unclear. V lost 8 bases and J 0 bases, leaving 11 bases between the germline ends. The CDR3 consists of 15 residues. The CDR3 DNA follows: TGTGCCAGCCTGGGCCCAGCCTCTGGGGCCAACGTCCTGACTTTC. Its translation: CASLGPASGANVLTF.

This clonotype was found a few times. The V call is TRBV10-3, the J call TRBJ2-3; a weak D match, TRBD1 (5 bases). Germline CDR1 reads ENHRY; CDR2 reads SYGVKD. V was pared by 4 bases and J by 2 bases, with 10 bases between. The CDR3 length is 14 residues. CDR3 sequence reads: CAISVRQTTDTQYF. The CDR3, as DNA: TGTGCCATCAGTGTAAGACAGACCACAGATACGCAGTATTTT.

The chain combines TRBV7-6 with TRBJ1-5; D is possibly TRBD1 (6 bases). There are 14 residues in the CDR3. Trimming cost V 5 bases and J 5 bases, with 13 bases left between them. CDR1 and CDR2 (germline): SGHVS, FNYEAQ. The CDR3 DNA reads as TGTGCCAGCAGCCGCGGGGGGGGCTATCAGCCCCAGCATTTT. Residues: CASSRGGGYQPQHF.

This clonotype was detected a few times. V usage is TRBV5-5 and J usage is TRBJ1-1; 7 bases line up with TRBD1. Germline CDR1 reads SGHKS; CDR2 reads YYEKEE (reference sequence). The CDR3 sequence is 14 residues long. V lost 4 bases, J lost 2 bases, and 5 bases stayed unmatched. The CDR3 loop reads CASSIWTGNTEAFF. The DNA for the CDR3 is TGTGCCAGCAGCATTTGGACAGGCAACACTGAAGCTTTCTTT.

Comment on this clonotype: Being one base from a much bigger clone, this may be a read error. The CDR3 carries no conserved terminal phenylalanine or tryptophan, so it likely arises from a read error. V and J are TRBV5-1 and TRBJ2-7, with a tentative D call TRBD1 (6 bases). The CDR3 contains 14 residues. V lost 5 bases to trimming and J lost 3 bases, with 15 bases between them. Germline V gene data show CDR1 as SGHRS and CDR2 as YFSETQ. The CDR3 sequence: CASRVTGFNYEQYL. The CDR3 nucleotides read TGCGCCAGCAGGGTTACAGGGTTCAACTACGAGCAGTACTTA.

The chain joins TRBV5-1 to TRBJ2-3, with 7 nucleotides matching TRBD1. The CDR3 contains 15 residues. Germline V lookup: CDR1 SGHRS, CDR2 YFSETQ. Germline trimming cut 4 bases from V and 0 bases from J; bases unmatched to any gene: 5. Here the CDR3 reads CASSEGTVSTDTQYF. CDR3 bases: TGCGCCAGCAGCGAAGGGACAGTCAGCACAGATACGCAGTATTTT.

There are many counts of this clonotype. This rearrangement joins TRBV7-9 to TRBJ2-7, with D uncertain. The V gene lost 2 bases and the J gene lost 0 bases, with 2 bases spanning the gap. Per germline, CDR1 SEHNR and CDR2 FQNEAQ (reference sequence). This CDR3 is built from 12 residues. The CDR3 sequence: CASSLFSYEQYV. The CDR3 DNA sequence: TGTGCCAGCAGCTTATTCTCCTACGAGCAGTACGTC.

This clonotype came up a few times. The chain is built from TRBV7-8 and TRBJ2-7; tentatively, D is TRBD1 or TRBD2 (7 bases each). Deletions cut 5 bases from V and 0 bases from J, with 14 bases between. The CDR3 length is 15 residues. CDR1 and CDR2 (germline): SGHVS, FQNEAQ. CDR3 sequence reads: CASSTRGGFSYEQYV. As DNA, the CDR3 is TGTGCCAGCAGCACCAGGGGGGGTTTCTCCTACGAGCAGTACGTC.

The chain carries TRBV6-5 and TRBJ1-1, with D possibly matching TRBD1 (6 bases). The V gene lost 3 bases and the J gene lost 1 base, with 9 bases spanning the gap. The germline V gene encodes CDR1 MNHEY and CDR2 SVGAGI. The CDR3 length is 14 residues. The CDR3 bases are TGTGCCAGCAGTTATGGGGGCGAGAACACTGAAGCTTTCTTT. Its translation: CASSYGGENTEAFF.

There are many counts of this clonotype. The V and J genes are TRBV5-1 and TRBJ1-1; TRBD1 agrees at 9 bases. The CDR3 runs to 13 residues. The germline V gene encodes CDR1 SGHRS and CDR2 YFSETQ. The V and J ends lost 0 bases and 10 bases, in that order; junction bases with no gene match: 4. In nucleotides, the CDR3 is TGCGCCAGCAGCTTGGGCGACAGGGGGGGAGCTTTCTTT. It encodes CASSLGDRGGAFF.

To note about this clonotype: The germline gene is not matched at one end of the junction; a read error may be the cause. The V gene is TRBV12-3 or TRBV12-4, the J gene TRBJ2-5; weak D call: TRBD2 (6 bases). The CDR3 has 17 residues. The CDR3 spells CASSLAASSQRAAPEHF. CDR3 nucleotide sequence: TGTGCCAGCAGTTTAGCCGCCTCATCCCAGCGGGCAGCGCCAGAGCACTTC.

This chain links TRBV7-3 with TRBJ2-5; 14 positions match TRBD2. The germline V gene has CDR1 SGHTA and CDR2 FQGTGA. Trimming at V came to 5 bases and at J to 5 bases, leaving 7 bases not matched to a gene. The CDR3 is 16 residues long. The CDR3 region is CASSPGTSGGRETQYF. DNA for the CDR3: TGTGCCAGCAGCCCAGGGACTAGCGGGGGAAGGGAGACCCAGTACTTC. The complete variable domain, with remaining parts taken from reference TRBV7-3 and TRBJ2-5, reads GAGVSQTPSNKVTEKGKYVELRCDPISGHTALYWYRQSLGQGPEFLIYFQGTGAADDSGLPNDRFFAVRPEGSVSTLKIQRTERGDSAVYLCASSPGTSGGRETQYFGPGTRLLVL.

The sample holds many counts of this clonotype. The rearrangement joins TRBV7-2 to TRBJ2-3, with 7 positions matching TRBD1. Per the germline V gene, CDR1 is SGHTA and CDR2 is FQGNSA. The CDR3 totals 15 residues. After removal of 6 bases from V and 2 bases from J, the junction contained 8 bases not matched to a gene. For the CDR3, the DNA is TGTGCCAGCAGTCCTGCTAGGGGGCCCACAGATACGCAGTATTTT. Its protein is CASSPARGPTDTQYF. The full variable domain, its missing parts supplied by reference TRBV7-2 and TRBJ2-3, is GAGVSQSPSNKVTEKGKDVELRCDPISGHTALYWYRQSLGQGLEFLIYFQGNSAPDKSGLPSDRFSAERTGGSVSTLTIQRTQQEDSAVYLCASSPARGPTDTQYFGPGTRLTVL.

This clonotype was counted between two and nine times. The rearrangement joins TRBV6-6 to TRBJ1-1; D possibly corresponds to TRBD1 (5 bases). Germline V lookup: CDR1 MNHNY, CDR2 SVGAGI (reference sequence). Between the trimmed V and J ends, which lost 5 bases and 10 bases, there was a span of 23 bases. CDR3 length: 15 residues. CDR3 in amino acids: CASSGGGSRRIRAFF. The CDR3 bases are TGTGCCAGCAGTGGGGGTGGCAGCCGGAGGATCCGAGCTTTCTTT.

This clonotype appeared many times. The chain joins TRBV12-5 to TRBJ2-6; unclear D gene. CDR1 and CDR2 (germline): LGHNT, FRNRAP. V gave up 7 bases and J gave up 2 bases, with 6 bases separating them. This CDR3 has 13 amino acids. CDR3 DNA: TGTGCTAGTGACGGAGCTGGGGCCAACGTCCTGACTTTC. Translating gives CASDGAGANVLTF.

This chain uses TRBV5-1 with TRBJ1-1; D remains unclear. The CDR3 totals 13 residues. Trimming pared 0 bases from V and 5 bases from J, leaving 8 bases between. Germline lookup yields CDR1 SGHRS and CDR2 YFSETQ. CDR3: CASSLESLTEAFF. The CDR3 DNA sequence: TGCGCCAGCAGCTTGGAAAGCTTGACTGAAGCTTTCTTT. The full variable domain, in which reference TRBV5-1 and TRBJ1-1 provide the parts outside the CDR3, is KAGVTQTPRYLIKTRGQQVTLSCSPISGHRSVSWYQQTPGQGLQFLFEYFSETQRNKGNFPGRFSGRQFSNSRSEMNVSTLELGDSALYLCASSLESLTEAFFGQGTRLTVV.

This clonotype turned up a few times. This rearrangement joins TRBV5-1 to TRBJ1-2; D ambiguous. Germline V lookup: CDR1 SGHRS, CDR2 YFSETQ. Deletions cut 1 base from V and 7 bases from J, with 11 bases between. This CDR3 comprises 13 residues. In DNA, the CDR3 is TGCGCCAGCAGCTTGAACCCCAGCCGTGGCTACACCTTC. It yields the protein CASSLNPSRGYTF.

In its sample, this clonotype was seen a few times. The rearrangement uses TRBV25-1 and TRBJ1-5; D is possibly TRBD1 (6 bases). V was trimmed by 4 bases and J by 1 base, leaving 11 bases between them. CDR1 and CDR2 (germline): MGHDK, SYGVNS. The length of the CDR3 is 15 residues. In DNA, the CDR3 is TGTGCCAGCAGTGCCGGGGGCGGGAGCAATCAGCCCCAGCATTTT. Protein: CASSAGGGSNQPQHF.

The chain carries TRBV20-1 and TRBJ1-2; D unclear. The CDR3 consists of 13 residues. The ends were cut back, 3 bases at V and 5 bases at J, with 13 bases in the middle. Germline assignment: CDR1 DFQATT and CDR2 SNEGSKA (reference sequence). Here the CDR3 reads CSASRQDEYGYTF. The CDR3 region has the DNA TGCAGTGCTAGTCGGCAGGACGAATATGGCTACACCTTC.